Reported below is one TCR beta chain. The sample is drawn from a study of blood T cell repertoires in COVID-19. Study information: Nucleic acid was either cDNA or gDNA, and it came from T cells, B-cell-depleted T cells, or PBMCs.

In the study's own analysis: The assay estimated nucleated cells by amplifying reference gene primers. The table came from immunoSEQ multiplex PCR; TCRdb's copy has only in-frame clones and leaves some out. The D gene and trimming were derived from the DNA, and the V and J assignments and clone size from that table. The sample contains about 190,000 clones, roughly 80% of which appear only once. The specimen sequenced was peripheral blood. The TCR originated in a man in his thirties or forties with active or convalescent COVID-19.

CDR3 protein: CASSEATSSYNSPLHF. The CDR3 DNA follows: TGTGCCAGCAGTGAAGCAACCAGCTCCTATAATTCACCCCTCCACTTT. This sequence joins TRBV6-1 and TRBJ1-6; D unclear. The V and J ends lost 0 bases and 0 bases respectively, with 6 bases between them. This CDR3 spans 16 amino acids. The germline gives CDR1 MNHNS, CDR2 SASEGT.